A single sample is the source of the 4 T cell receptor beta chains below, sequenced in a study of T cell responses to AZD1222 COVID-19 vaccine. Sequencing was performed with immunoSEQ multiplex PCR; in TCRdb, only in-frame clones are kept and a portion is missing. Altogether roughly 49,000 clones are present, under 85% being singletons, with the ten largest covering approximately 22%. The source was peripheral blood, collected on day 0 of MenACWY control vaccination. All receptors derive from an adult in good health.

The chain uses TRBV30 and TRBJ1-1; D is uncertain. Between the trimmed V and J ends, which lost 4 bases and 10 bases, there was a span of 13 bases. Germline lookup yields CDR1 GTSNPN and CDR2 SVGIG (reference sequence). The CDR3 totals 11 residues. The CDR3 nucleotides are TGTGCCTGGACTAGGACGAGGGTAGCTTTCTTT. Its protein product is CAWTRTRVAFF. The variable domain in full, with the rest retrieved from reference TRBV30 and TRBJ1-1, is SQTIHQWPATLVQPVGSPLSLECTVEGTSNPNLYWYRQAAGRGLQLLFYSVGIGQISSEVPQNLSASRPQDRQFILSSKKLLLSDSGFYLCAWTRTRVAFFGQGTRLTVV.

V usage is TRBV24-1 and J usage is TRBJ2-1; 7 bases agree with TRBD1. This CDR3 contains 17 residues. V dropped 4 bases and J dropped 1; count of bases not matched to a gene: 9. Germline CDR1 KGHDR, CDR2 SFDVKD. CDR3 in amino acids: CATSDPQTGKSYNEQFF. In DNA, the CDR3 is TGTGCCACCAGTGACCCCCAGACAGGGAAATCCTACAATGAGCAGTTCTTC.

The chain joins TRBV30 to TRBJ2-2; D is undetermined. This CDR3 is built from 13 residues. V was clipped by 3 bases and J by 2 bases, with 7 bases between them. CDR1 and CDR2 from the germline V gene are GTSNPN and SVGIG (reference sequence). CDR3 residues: CAWRRVNTGELFF. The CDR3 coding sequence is TGTGCCTGGAGGCGAGTAAACACCGGGGAGCTGTTTTTT.

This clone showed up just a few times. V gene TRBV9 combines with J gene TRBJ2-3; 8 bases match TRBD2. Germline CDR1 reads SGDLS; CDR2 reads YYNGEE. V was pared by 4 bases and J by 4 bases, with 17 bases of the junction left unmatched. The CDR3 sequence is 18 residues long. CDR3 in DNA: TGTGCCAGCAGCCCCCGGGGGGGGGAAGTCGTCGGTGCAGATACGCAGTATTTT. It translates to CASSPRGGEVVGADTQYF.